This is a list of T cell receptor beta chains from one sample in a study of monozygotic twins with cystic fibrosis. The protocol was immunoSEQ multiplex PCR, while the TCRdb copy is restricted to in-frame clones and leaves out a portion. The sample contains some 35,000 clones, about 90% of which appear only once. Sequencing input: blood. These receptor sequences come from a boy between 2 and 10 years old with cystic fibrosis. CDR3s include the opening cysteine and the closing phenylalanine or tryptophan. D genes are given only for firm matches. The size entry is marked missing in some rows and otherwise reads once, few, many or a size class.

abundance	d_gene	v_gene	j_gene	CDR3nt	CDR3aa
-	TRBD1	TRBV10-3	TRBJ1-1	TGTGCCATCAGTCCAGGGGGCTTTGTAACGGAGGACACTGAAGCTTTCTTT	CAISPGGFVTEDTEAFF
-	-	TRBV6-1	TRBJ2-7	TGTGCCAGCAGTGAATTTAGTACAGTTGTCTCCTACGAGCAGTACTTC	CASSEFSTVVSYEQYF
-	-	TRBV4-1	TRBJ1-4	TGCGCCAGCAGCCAAGATCTGCGCGAAAAACTGTTTTTT	CASSQDLREKLFF
-	-	TRBV9	TRBJ2-7	TGTGCCAGCAGCGCGGAGCTGAACTACGAGCAGTACTTC	CASSAELNYEQYF
-	-	TRBV2	TRBJ2-3	TGTGCCAGCAGTGACAGGCGGGCAGATACGCAGTATTTT	CASSDRRADTQYF
-	TRBD1	TRBV7-2	TRBJ1-2	TGTGCCAGCAGCTTAGGCCTTCCGGACAGGGTCTATGGCTACACCTTC	CASSLGLPDRVYGYTF
-	TRBD1	TRBV25-1	TRBJ1-2	TGTGCCAGCAGTGGGGGGACAGGGGCTTTAATCGGTGGCTACACCTTC	CASSGGTGALIGGYTF
-	-	TRBV27	TRBJ1-5	TGTGCCAGCAGTTTGCGCCCCGCGGATCAGCCCCAGCATTTT	CASSLRPADQPQHF
-	-	TRBV18	TRBJ1-1	TGTGCCAGCTCACCAAGCGGATGGACTGAAGCTTTCTTT	CASSPSGWTEAFF
-	-	TRBV7-2	TRBJ2-6	TGTGCCAGCAGCTTACCCTACAGGGTTGGGGCCAACGTCCTGACTTTC	CASSLPYRVGANVLTF
-	-	TRBV6-5	TRBJ1-1	TGTGCCAGCAGTTGGAACCTCGAAGAGGCTGAAGCTTTCTTT	CASSWNLEEAEAFF
-	TRBD1	TRBV27	TRBJ1-2	TGTGCCAGCAGTAGGGGGACAGTTCCTAACTATGGCTACACCTTC	CASSRGTVPNYGYTF
-	-	TRBV9	TRBJ1-4	TGTGCCAGCAGCGTACCAAACGTGACAGCAGATCCAACTAATGAAAAACTGTTTTTT	CASSVPNVTADPTNEKLFF
-	-	TRBV29-1	TRBJ1-3	TGCAGCGTTGACTCGGGAAACACCATATATTTT	CSVDSGNTIYF
-	-	TRBV19	TRBJ2-3	TGTGCCAGTAATTTCCCGCGGTCGGAGCAGTATTTT	CASNFPRSEQYF
-	TRBD2	TRBV7-9	TRBJ2-2	TGTGCCAGCAGCTTTTCAGCTAGCGGCAACACCGGGGAGCTGTTTTTT	CASSFSASGNTGELFF
-	-	TRBV27	TRBJ2-6	TGTGCCAGCAGACCGACAGCCTCTGGGGCCAACGTCCTGACTTTC	CASRPTASGANVLTF
-	-	TRBV10-2	TRBJ1-2	TGCGCCAGCAGTGAAACCAGGGGCTTCTATGGCTACACCTTC	CASSETRGFYGYTF
-	-	TRBV19	TRBJ2-7	TGTGCCAGTAGTCCCGGGGCTTACTACGAGCAGTACTTC	CASSPGAYYEQYF
-	-	TRBV5-5	TRBJ1-5	TGTGCCAGCAGCCGAGATTTGACCCTGGATCAGCCCCAGCATTTT	CASSRDLTLDQPQHF
-	-	TRBV7-6	TRBJ1-6	TGTGCCAGCAGCTTAGAACAGGACGCTTTTCCCCTCCACTTT	CASSLEQDAFPLHF
-	-	TRBV2	TRBJ2-7	TGTGCCAGCAGTGCCGAGAGGGGCTCCTACGAGCAGTACTTC	CASSAERGSYEQYF
-	TRBD1	TRBV7-8	TRBJ2-4	TGTGCCAGCACCGACAGGGGGGACATTCAGTACTTC	CASTDRGDIQYF
once	TRBD1	TRBV25-1	TRBJ1-4	TGTGCCAGCGGGACAGGGAGTGAAAAACTGTTTTTT	CASGTGSEKLFF